This T cell receptor (beta chain) was identified during a study of Graves' ophthalmopathy and Graves' hyperthyroidism. Whole-study context: Peripheral blood was collected at initial diagnosis, before any treatment.

Symptoms, serum thyroxine and TRAb, thyroid ultrasound, and orbital computed tomography formed the diagnostic basis. Germline loops: CDR1 LGHNA, CDR2 YSLEER. The CDR3 contains 13 residues. Trimming took off 2 bases at V and 7 bases at J, with 9 bases between the two ends. Ten or more counts support this clonotype. Transcripts of RNA were the source for amplifying TCR beta CDR3 regions. HTBI primers served in a first-round RT-PCR, which a second-round multiplex PCR followed. Each CDR3 protein is one row after TCRdb ran MiXCR on the multiplex PCR reads. The table lists 360,000 or so distinct CDR3 sequences, about 17% of them singletons, with roughly 1.5% in the top ten.

The source of this sequence is a young woman with Graves' ophthalmopathy. The chain uses TRBV4-3 and TRBJ1-5; D remains ambiguous. Input material: peripheral blood. CDR3 amino acids: CASSQNTGQPQHF. The CDR3 region has the DNA TGCGCCAGCAGCCAAAACACCGGGCAGCCCCAGCATTTT.